One TCR beta chain is described in this entry. Its target is not known. The V gene lost 1 base and the J gene lost 0 bases, with 7 bases spanning the gap. Germline V lookup: CDR1 MNHNS, CDR2 SASEGT. The CDR3 sequence is 15 residues long. Depths of 1 in 200,000 to 1 in 1 million T cells were the sequencing target. TCRdb keeps only in-frame clones here, not all; method: immunoSEQ multiplex PCR. The sample lists about 86,000 clones, 86% seen once, with 5% to 6% in the top ten. This record comes from a study of cytotoxic CD8 clonotypes in ibrutinib-treated CLL. Points from the study as a whole: Higher circulating CD8+ T-cell counts strongly accompanied higher baseline clonality, above age-matched healthy donors. Contraction or stability on treatment was seen for public clonotypes, which were uncommon.

The gene calls are TRBV6-1 and TRBJ2-1; D is undetermined. The receptor comes from a human donor with chronic lymphocytic leukemia. The source material was PBMCs, sampled before ibrutinib treatment. CDR3 residues: CASSEGRSSYNEQFF. The CDR3 DNA reads as TGTGCCAGCAGTGAAGGCAGGAGCTCCTACAATGAGCAGTTCTTC.